The 25 T cell receptor beta chains below come from one sample, sequenced in a study of blood T cell repertoires in COVID-19. TCRdb's table, derived via immunoSEQ multiplex PCR, lists solely in-frame clones and lacks some. The sample has 29,000 or so clones, almost 85% seen once. The source material was peripheral blood. These receptors were taken from a man older than 75 with active COVID-19.

This clone is a singleton in its sample. J is TRBJ1-2 and V is TRBV29-1; 10 nucleotides line up with TRBD1. With 3 bases clipped from V and 0 bases from J, the junction kept 7 bases outside the gene matches. The germline V gene encodes CDR1 SQVTM and CDR2 ANQGSEA. The CDR3 covers 16 residues. CDR3 nucleotide sequence: TGCAGCGTTGAGGACAGGGGGGCCCTAGCTAACTATGGCTACACCTTC. This sequence encodes CSVEDRGALANYGYTF.

This clone showed up just a few times. The chain combines TRBV7-8 with TRBJ2-2; D not certain. The CDR3 runs 19 residues. The V and J ends lost 0 bases and 0 bases respectively, with 17 bases between them. Per germline, CDR1 SGHVS and CDR2 FQNEAQ. For the CDR3, the DNA is TGTGCCAGCAGCTTAGCCCCACCTCCTCGCGTAGCGAACACCGGGGAGCTGTTTTTT. This sequence encodes CASSLAPPPRVANTGELFF.

The chain recombines TRBV11-2 with TRBJ2-7, with TRBD1 matching 8 bases. This CDR3 contains 15 residues. J lost 4 bases, V lost 1 base, and 6 bases had no gene match. Germline V lookup: CDR1 SGHAT, CDR2 FQNNGV. The CDR3 DNA follows: TGTGCCAGCAGCTTAGTTTACGGACAGGGTTACGAGCAGTACTTC. It translates to CASSLVYGQGYEQYF.

V is TRBV3-1 (or the pseudogene TRBV3-2) and J is TRBJ2-7, with a tentative D call TRBD2 (6 bases). Germline V gene lookup returns CDR1 LGHDT and CDR2 YNNKEL (reference sequence). V shed 3 bases and J shed 7 bases, with 13 bases lying between them. The CDR3 is made up of 13 amino acids. The CDR3, as DNA: TGTGCCAGCAGCCAGCTAGCGACGGAAGAGCAGTACTTC. Translation gives CASSQLATEEQYF.

This rearrangement joins TRBV6-5 to TRBJ1-2; maybe TRBD1 (6 bases). The CDR3 contains 14 residues. Trimming removed 6 bases at V and 5 bases at J, with 16 bases between. CDR1 and CDR2 from the germline V gene are MNHEY and SVGAGI. For the CDR3, the DNA is TGTGCCAGCAGCCCGGGACATAAAGTATATGGCTACACCTTC. Protein: CASSPGHKVYGYTF.

This sequence joins TRBV19 and TRBJ2-2, with a possible D match to TRBD1 (6 bases). Germline V gene data show CDR1 as LNHDA and CDR2 as SQIVND (reference sequence). This CDR3 comprises 14 residues. Trimming pared 5 bases from V and 6 bases from J, leaving 13 bases between. The CDR3 DNA is TGTGCCAGTAGTGAAGGGGGTGGGGCCGGGGAGCTGTTTTTT. It is translated as CASSEGGGAGELFF.

V gene TRBV2 combines with J gene TRBJ2-2, with a weak D call TRBD1 (6 bases). Looked up from germline, CDR1 is SNHLY and CDR2 is FYNNEI. Trimming took off 2 bases at V and 3 bases at J, with 10 bases between the two ends. This CDR3 comprises 15 residues. The CDR3 sequence: CASSERRGYTGELFF. In DNA form, the CDR3 reads TGTGCCAGCAGTGAACGCAGGGGCTACACCGGGGAGCTGTTTTTT.

The J gene is TRBJ1-1, the V gene TRBV2, with TRBD1 matching over 7 bases. Losses at the gene ends were 6 bases for V and 8 bases for J; bases not matched to a gene: 15. Germline V gene lookup returns CDR1 SNHLY and CDR2 FYNNEI. CDR3 length: 15 amino acids. CDR3 in amino acids: CASRRGGQGEKEAFF. The CDR3 coding sequence is TGTGCCAGCAGACGAGGTGGGCAGGGGGAGAAAGAAGCTTTCTTT.

This rearrangement joins TRBV6-1 to TRBJ1-5; 9 bases align to TRBD1. Germline assignment: CDR1 MNHNS and CDR2 SASEGT. The CDR3 covers 15 residues. V shed 3 bases, J shed 2 bases, and the junction held 2 bases outside the gene matches. The CDR3 sequence: CASSERDRGNQPQHF. As DNA, the CDR3 is TGTGCCAGCAGTGAGAGGGACAGGGGCAATCAGCCCCAGCATTTT.

The V gene is TRBV18, the J gene TRBJ1-2; no clear D. This CDR3 is built from 14 residues. Germline lookup yields CDR1 KGHSH and CDR2 LQKENI. V was shortened by 4 bases and J by 1 base, with 10 bases between the two germline ends. CDR3: CASSRPERNYGYTF. CDR3 bases: TGTGCCAGCTCACGTCCGGAGCGTAACTATGGCTACACCTTC.

This clone was counted once. V is TRBV18 and J is TRBJ2-7, with TRBD1 matching over 11 bases. The CDR3 totals 15 residues. Losses at the gene ends were 3 bases for V and 3 bases for J; bases not matched to a gene: 4. Per germline, CDR1 KGHSH and CDR2 LQKENI. The CDR3 bases are TGTGCCAGCTCACCTTCGGGACAGGGGGGCTACGAGCAGTACTTC. Encoded protein: CASSPSGQGGYEQYF.

The chain combines TRBV5-4 with TRBJ2-5; 7 nucleotides match TRBD1. Germline CDR1 reads SGHNT; CDR2 reads YYREEE (reference sequence). V lost 9 bases, J lost 5 bases, and 10 bases stayed unmatched. The length of the CDR3 is 13 residues. CDR3 protein: CATATGYGETQYF. The CDR3, as DNA: TGTGCCACCGCGACAGGGTACGGGGAGACCCAGTACTTC.

This clone was seen only once. This chain connects TRBV4-2 to TRBJ2-5; D call uncertain. CDR1 LGHNA and CDR2 YNFKEQ come from the germline V gene. V lost 2 bases and J lost 2, with 9 bases in between. The CDR3 is 14 residues long. Here the CDR3 reads CASSQSITQETQYF. The CDR3 coding sequence is TGTGCCAGCAGCCAATCGATAACTCAAGAGACCCAGTACTTC.

The V call is TRBV5-4, the J call TRBJ2-1; D perhaps matches TRBD2 (6 bases). The CDR3 covers 16 residues. Germline V gene sequence: CDR1 SGHNT, CDR2 YYREEE (reference sequence). Trimming left V 4 bases short and J 4 bases short, with 18 bases between. The CDR3 nucleotides read TGTGCCAGCAGCCCGGGGGTTAGCGGCCCATACAATGAGCAGTTCTTC. Translating it yields CASSPGVSGPYNEQFF.

This chain joins TRBV7-6 and TRBJ2-2, with a possible D match to TRBD2 (6 bases). V was trimmed by 5 bases and J by 6 bases, leaving 19 bases between them. The CDR3 extends over 16 amino acids. Germline V gene lookup returns CDR1 SGHVS and CDR2 FNYEAQ. CDR3 in amino acids: CASSARDGGYPGELFF. The CDR3 DNA reads as TGTGCCAGCAGCGCCCGGGACGGGGGTTATCCCGGGGAGCTGTTTTTT. The full variable domain, rest sourced from reference TRBV7-6 and TRBJ2-2, is GAGVSQSPRYKVTKRGQDVALRCDPISGHVSLYWYRQALGQGPEFLTYFNYEAQQDKSGLPNDRFSAERPEGSISTLTIQRTEQRDSAMYRCASSARDGGYPGELFFGEGSRLTVL.

V is TRBV7-2 and J is TRBJ2-7; D remains unclear. V was pared by 1 base and J by 4 bases, with 8 bases between. Germline CDR1 reads SGHTA; CDR2 reads FQGNSA. The CDR3 is made up of 13 amino acids. As DNA, the CDR3 is TGTGCCAGCAGCTTAGGGCCAGAATACGAGCAGTACTTC. Translated: CASSLGPEYEQYF.

The chain combines TRBV3-1 (or the pseudogene TRBV3-2) with TRBJ2-2, with 9 bases aligning to TRBD2. V lost 3 bases, J lost 5 bases, and 4 bases stayed unmatched. From germline, CDR1 is LGHDT and CDR2 YNNKEL (reference sequence). The CDR3 contains 15 residues. The CDR3 region has the DNA TGTGCCAGCAGCCAGAGACTAGCGGTTACCGGGGAGCTGTTTTTT. This gives the protein CASSQRLAVTGELFF.

The rearrangement links TRBV5-1 to TRBJ2-5, with 8 nucleotides matching TRBD2. The V and J ends lost 1 base and 2 bases, in that order; junction bases with no gene match: 7. The CDR3 length is 16 residues. Per germline, CDR1 SGHRS and CDR2 YFSETQ. DNA for the CDR3: TGCGCCAGCAGCTTGCTAGGTAGCGGGGCTCAAGAGACCCAGTACTTC. The encoded protein is CASSLLGSGAQETQYF.

The chain combines TRBV7-9 with TRBJ1-1; 9 nucleotides line up with TRBD1. This CDR3 region has 15 residues. The germline V gene encodes CDR1 SEHNR and CDR2 FQNEAQ (reference sequence). J was trimmed by 0 bases and V by 5 bases; bases with no gene match: 4. The CDR3 loop is CASSKDRGLNTEAFF. CDR3 in DNA: TGTGCCAGCAGCAAGGACAGGGGTTTGAACACTGAAGCTTTCTTT.

The rearrangement links TRBV2 to TRBJ1-2; D unresolved. CDR3 length: 13 residues. The germline gives CDR1 SNHLY, CDR2 FYNNEI. Trimming pared 3 bases from V and 4 bases from J, leaving 9 bases between. CDR3 in amino acids: CASSEAGFYGYTF. The CDR3 DNA reads as TGTGCCAGCAGTGAGGCGGGGTTCTATGGCTACACCTTC.

The J gene is TRBJ1-4, the V gene TRBV6-1; 8 bases fit TRBD1. The CDR3 has 18 residues. Germline values: CDR1 MNHNS, CDR2 SASEGT. J gave up 4 bases and V 1 base, and 11 bases lay outside the gene matches. The CDR3: CASSEEWAGGLGNEKLFF. In nucleotides, the CDR3 is TGTGCCAGCAGTGAAGAGTGGGCAGGGGGCCTAGGTAATGAAAAACTGTTTTTT.

The V and J genes are TRBV20-1 and TRBJ2-7; tentatively, D is TRBD1 (6 bases). The CDR3 is made up of 13 amino acids. The germline V gene has CDR1 DFQATT and CDR2 SNEGSKA (reference sequence). V gave up 3 bases and J gave up 2 bases, with 11 bases separating them. CDR3: CSASRTGPYEQYF. The DNA of the CDR3 is TGCAGTGCTAGTCGCACAGGGCCCTACGAGCAGTACTTC.

This chain connects TRBV19 to TRBJ1-5; D unresolved. Germline CDR1 reads LNHDA; CDR2 reads SQIVND (reference sequence). The CDR3 loop spans 16 amino acids. Deletions cut 6 bases from V and 0 bases from J, with 15 bases between. The CDR3 sequence: CASSLAAAASNQPQHF. CDR3 bases: TGTGCCAGTAGCCTAGCGGCGGCAGCTAGCAATCAGCCCCAGCATTTT.

Concerning this clone: Other DNA sequences in the same sample also yield this CDR3. This chain uses TRBV10-3 with TRBJ2-2; 8 bases line up with TRBD2. Germline loops: CDR1 ENHRY, CDR2 SYGVKD. This CDR3 region has 14 residues. The ends lost 8 bases at V and 0 bases at J; junction bases unmatched: 2. The DNA of the CDR3 is TGTGCCATCCGGGGGGGGACGAACACCGGGGAGCTGTTTTTT. Protein: CAIRGGTNTGELFF.

The chain has TRBV2 and TRBJ1-4, with D perhaps matching TRBD1 (5 bases). The CDR3 sequence is 13 residues long. The V end was cut by 10 bases, the J end by 8 bases, with 17 bases between. Germline values: CDR1 SNHLY, CDR2 FYNNEI. The CDR3 here is CATAWGEREKLFF. CDR3 DNA: TGTGCCACCGCTTGGGGGGAAAGGGAAAAACTGTTTTTT.